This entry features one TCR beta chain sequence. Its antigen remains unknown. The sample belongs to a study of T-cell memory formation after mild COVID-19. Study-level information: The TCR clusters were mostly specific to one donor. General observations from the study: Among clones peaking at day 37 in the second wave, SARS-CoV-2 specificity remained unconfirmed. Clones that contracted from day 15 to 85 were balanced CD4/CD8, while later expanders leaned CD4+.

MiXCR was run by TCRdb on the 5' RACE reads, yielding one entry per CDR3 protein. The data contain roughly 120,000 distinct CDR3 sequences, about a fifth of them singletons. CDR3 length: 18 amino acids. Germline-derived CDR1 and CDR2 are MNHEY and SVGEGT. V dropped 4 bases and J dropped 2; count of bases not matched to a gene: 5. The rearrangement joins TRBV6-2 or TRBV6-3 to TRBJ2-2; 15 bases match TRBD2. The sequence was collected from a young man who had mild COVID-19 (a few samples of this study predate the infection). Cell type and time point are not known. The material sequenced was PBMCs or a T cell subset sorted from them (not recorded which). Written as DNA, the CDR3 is TGTGCCAGCAGTTGGACTAGCGGGGGGGTTCGTAACACCGGGGAGCTGTTTTTT. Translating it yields CASSWTSGGVRNTGELFF.